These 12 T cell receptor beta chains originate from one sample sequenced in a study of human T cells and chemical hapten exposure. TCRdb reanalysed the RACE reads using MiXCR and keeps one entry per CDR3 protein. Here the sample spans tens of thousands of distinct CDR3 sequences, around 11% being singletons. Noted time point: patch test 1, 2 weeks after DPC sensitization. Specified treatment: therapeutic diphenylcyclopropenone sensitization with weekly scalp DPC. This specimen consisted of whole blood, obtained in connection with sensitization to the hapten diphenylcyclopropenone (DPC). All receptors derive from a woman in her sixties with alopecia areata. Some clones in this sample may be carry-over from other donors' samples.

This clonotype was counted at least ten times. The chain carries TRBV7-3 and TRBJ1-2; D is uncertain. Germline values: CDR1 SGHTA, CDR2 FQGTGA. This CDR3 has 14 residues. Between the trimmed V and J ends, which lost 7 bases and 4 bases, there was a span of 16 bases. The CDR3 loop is CASMELLQTYGYTF. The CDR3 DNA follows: TGTGCCAGCATGGAGTTGTTACAGACCTATGGCTACACCTTC.

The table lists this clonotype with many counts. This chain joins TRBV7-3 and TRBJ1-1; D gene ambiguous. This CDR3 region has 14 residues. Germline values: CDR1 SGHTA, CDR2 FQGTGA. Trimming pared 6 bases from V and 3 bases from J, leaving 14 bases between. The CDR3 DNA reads TGTGCCAGCAGTCGTAGTCCGGCGGACACTGAAGCTTTCTTT. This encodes CASSRSPADTEAFF.

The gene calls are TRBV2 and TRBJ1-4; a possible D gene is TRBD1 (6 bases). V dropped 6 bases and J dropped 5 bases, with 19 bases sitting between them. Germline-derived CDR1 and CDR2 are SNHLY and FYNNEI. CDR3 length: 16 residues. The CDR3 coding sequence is TGTGCCAGCAGCGATTTGGGGGGCAGAAGCAATGAAAAACTGTTTTTT. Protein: CASSDLGGRSNEKLFF.

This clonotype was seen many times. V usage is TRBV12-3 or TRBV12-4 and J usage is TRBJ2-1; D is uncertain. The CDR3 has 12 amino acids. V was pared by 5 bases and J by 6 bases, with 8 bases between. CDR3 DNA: TGTGCCAGCAGTCCCTCCGGCAATGAGCAGTTCTTC. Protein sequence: CASSPSGNEQFF.

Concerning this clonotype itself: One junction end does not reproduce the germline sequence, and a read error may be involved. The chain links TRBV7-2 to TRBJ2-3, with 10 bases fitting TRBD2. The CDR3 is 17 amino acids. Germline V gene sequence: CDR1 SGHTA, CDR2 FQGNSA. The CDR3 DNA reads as TGTGCCAGCAGCTTAGTCTCACTAGCGGGAACCACAGATTCGCAGTATTTT. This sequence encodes CASSLVSLAGTTDSQYF. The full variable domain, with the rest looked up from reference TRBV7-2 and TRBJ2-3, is GAGVSQSPSNKVTEKGKDVELRCDPISGHTALYWYRQSLGQGLEFLIYFQGNSAPDKSGLPSDRFSAERTGGSVSTLTIQRTQQEDSAVYLCASSLVSLAGTTDSQYFGPGTRLTVL.

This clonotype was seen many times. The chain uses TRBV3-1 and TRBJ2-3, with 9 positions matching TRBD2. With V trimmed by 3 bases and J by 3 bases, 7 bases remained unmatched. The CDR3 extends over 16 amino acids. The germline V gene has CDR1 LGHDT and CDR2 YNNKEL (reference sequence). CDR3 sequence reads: CASSHEAGGPTDTQYF. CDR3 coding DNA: TGTGCCAGCAGCCATGAAGCGGGGGGCCCTACAGATACGCAGTATTTT.

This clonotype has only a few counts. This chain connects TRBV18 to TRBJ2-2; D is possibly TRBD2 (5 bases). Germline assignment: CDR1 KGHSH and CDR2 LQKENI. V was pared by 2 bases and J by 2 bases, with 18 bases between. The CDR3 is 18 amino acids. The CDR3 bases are TGTGCCAGCTCACCATTTATGGTGGGAGAGTCTAACACCGGGGAGCTGTTTTTT. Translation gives CASSPFMVGESNTGELFF.

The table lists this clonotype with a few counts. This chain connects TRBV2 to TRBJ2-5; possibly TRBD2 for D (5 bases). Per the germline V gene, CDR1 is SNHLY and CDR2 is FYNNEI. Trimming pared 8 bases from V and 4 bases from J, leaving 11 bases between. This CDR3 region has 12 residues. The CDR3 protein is CASGFGGETQYF. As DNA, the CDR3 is TGTGCCAGCGGCTTCGGAGGAGAGACCCAGTACTTC.

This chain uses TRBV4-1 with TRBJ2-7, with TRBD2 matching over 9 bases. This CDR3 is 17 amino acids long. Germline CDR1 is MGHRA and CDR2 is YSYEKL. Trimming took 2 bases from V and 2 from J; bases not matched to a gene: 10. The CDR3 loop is CASSQWAPSGTTYEQYF. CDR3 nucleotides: TGCGCCAGCAGCCAATGGGCTCCTAGCGGGACAACCTACGAGCAGTACTTC.

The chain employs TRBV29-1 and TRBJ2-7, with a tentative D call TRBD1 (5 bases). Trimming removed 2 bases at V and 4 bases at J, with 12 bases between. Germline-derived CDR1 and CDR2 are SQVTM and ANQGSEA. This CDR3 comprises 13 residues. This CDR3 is CSVEYQGIYEQYF. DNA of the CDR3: TGCAGCGTTGAATACCAGGGAATATACGAGCAGTACTTC.

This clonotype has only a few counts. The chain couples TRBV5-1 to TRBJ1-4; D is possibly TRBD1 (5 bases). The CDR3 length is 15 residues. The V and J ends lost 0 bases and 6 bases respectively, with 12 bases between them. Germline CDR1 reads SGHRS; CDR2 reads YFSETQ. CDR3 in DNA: TGCGCCAGCAGCTTGGTTCCAGGGAAAGATGAAAAACTGTTTTTT. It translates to CASSLVPGKDEKLFF.

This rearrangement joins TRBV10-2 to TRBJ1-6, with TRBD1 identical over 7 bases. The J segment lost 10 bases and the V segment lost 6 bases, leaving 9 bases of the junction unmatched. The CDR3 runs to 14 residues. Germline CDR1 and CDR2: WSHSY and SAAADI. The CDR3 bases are TGCGCCAGCAGAGGCGGGACAGTTCCCTCACCCCTCCACTTT. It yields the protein CASRGGTVPSPLHF.